The text below deals with one TCR beta chain. The sample belongs to a study of blood T cell repertoires in COVID-19. Sequencing used immunoSEQ multiplex PCR; TCRdb keeps in-frame clones, though not all of them. The sample yields a few hundred thousand clones, around 87% seen once. CDR3 length: 14 amino acids. Germline CDR1 MNHEY, CDR2 SMNVEV (reference sequence). V lost 3 bases and J 4 bases, leaving 12 bases between the germline ends. The sample consisted of peripheral blood. This receptor was identified in an older woman with COVID-19, enrolled during active disease. The V gene is TRBV27, the J gene TRBJ1-1, with D perhaps TRBD1 (5 bases). The CDR3 reads CASSLFRVGTEAFF. The CDR3 DNA reads as TGTGCCAGCAGTTTGTTCAGGGTTGGCACTGAAGCTTTCTTT.